Below are 28 T cell receptor beta chains sequenced from a single sample in a study of T cells after yellow fever vaccination. MiXCR, applied by TCRdb to the 5' RACE reads, yields one record per CDR3 protein. The sample has roughly 26,000 distinct CDR3 sequences, about 5.5% seen once; the top ten hold 12%. This material consisted of PBMCs, either bulk or a sorted T-cell subset (CD4+, CD8+, memory, or dextramer-sorted; not recorded which), taken 15 days after the yellow fever booster vaccination. Receptor source: a man aged 25-45 years who received the YFV17D yellow fever vaccine.

This clonotype was seen ten or more times. The chain has TRBV10-3 and TRBJ1-5; no firm D call. This CDR3 has 14 residues. V lost 4 bases, J lost 3 bases, and 10 bases lay in between. Germline V gene data show CDR1 as ENHRY and CDR2 as SYGVKD. CDR3 amino acids: CAISADGINQPQHF. CDR3 nucleotides: TGTGCCATCAGTGCCGACGGCATCAATCAGCCCCAGCATTTT.

The rearrangement uses TRBV20-1 and TRBJ2-1, with a possible D match to TRBD1 (7 bases). Germline V gene lookup returns CDR1 DFQATT and CDR2 SNEGSKA (reference sequence). This CDR3 has 13 amino acids. DNA of the CDR3: TGCAGCCAGGGGGGAGGCGTCAACAATGAGCAGTTCTTC. Protein: CSQGGGVNNEQFF.

The table lists this clonotype with many counts. The genes are TRBV5-5 and TRBJ2-7; 11 nucleotides agree with TRBD2. The trim removed 2 bases at V and 2 bases at J, leaving 3 bases unmatched. Germline V gene data show CDR1 as SGHKS and CDR2 as YYEKEE (reference sequence). The CDR3 extends over 15 amino acids. Here the CDR3 reads CASSFRLAGTYEQYF. The CDR3, as DNA: TGTGCCAGCAGCTTCAGACTAGCGGGAACCTACGAGCAGTACTTC. Full variable domain (rest looked up from reference TRBV5-5 and TRBJ2-7): DAGVTQSPTHLIKTRGQQVTLRCSPISGHKSVSWYQQVLGQGPQFIFQYYEKEERGRGNFPDRFSARQFPNYSSELNVNALLLGDSALYLCASSFRLAGTYEQYFGPGTRLTVT.

This clonotype was recorded at least ten times. V and J are TRBV18 and TRBJ2-7; D is unresolved. Trimming removed 5 bases at V and 0 bases at J, with 5 bases between. Germline V lookup: CDR1 KGHSH, CDR2 LQKENI. The CDR3 consists of 12 residues. The CDR3 DNA reads as TGTGCCAGCTCATATATCTCCTACGAGCAGTACTTC. As protein: CASSYISYEQYF. The full variable domain, its missing parts supplied by reference TRBV18 and TRBJ2-7, is NAGVMQNPRHLVRRRGQEARLRCSPMKGHSHVYWYRQLPEEGLKFMVYLQKENIIDESGMPKERFSAEFPKEGPSILRIQQVVRGDSAAYFCASSYISYEQYFGPGTRLTVT.

Ten or more counts support this clonotype. The V gene is TRBV3-1, the J gene TRBJ2-7; D is unclear. Trimming stripped 4 bases from V and 0 bases from J, with 19 bases between. The CDR3 length is 17 residues. Looked up from germline, CDR1 is LGHDT and CDR2 is YNNKEL (reference sequence). The CDR3 reads CASSPPQSGGSSYEQYF. DNA for the CDR3: TGTGCCAGCAGCCCCCCTCAGTCTGGCGGAAGCTCCTACGAGCAGTACTTC.

Within the sample, this clonotype is medium-sized. The chain combines TRBV12-3 or TRBV12-4 with TRBJ2-1, with 9 bases identical to TRBD2. CDR3 length: 15 residues. The V and J ends lost 5 bases and 8 bases, in that order; junction bases with no gene match: 10. The CDR3 DNA reads TGTGCCAGCAGTCCTCCGGGACTAGCTCATTATGAGCAGTTCTTC. This gives the protein CASSPPGLAHYEQFF.

This clonotype was seen a handful of times. V usage is TRBV5-4 and J usage is TRBJ2-6; D call uncertain. The V gene's germline CDR1 is SGHNT and CDR2 YYREEE (reference sequence). This CDR3 has 14 residues. V lost 5 bases to trimming and J lost 0 bases, with 6 bases between them. This chain's CDR3 is CASRNNSGANVLTF. For the CDR3, the DNA is TGTGCCAGCAGAAATAACTCTGGGGCCAACGTCCTGACTTTC.

In regard to this clonotype: This clone may be a read error of a much larger clone one base away. The final CDR3 position lacks the conserved phenylalanine or tryptophan, pointing to a likely read error. This chain connects TRBV5-1 to TRBJ2-7; TRBD2 might be the D (5 bases). Germline CDR1 is SGHRS and CDR2 is YFSETQ. The CDR3 is 14 amino acids. Trimming took off 2 bases at V and 2 bases at J, with 11 bases between the two ends. The chain's CDR3 is CASSFDYTTYEQYS. In DNA, the CDR3 is TGCGCCAGCAGCTTCGACTATACAACCTACGAGCAGTACTCC.

This clonotype was counted ten times or more. V usage is TRBV10-1 and J usage is TRBJ2-3; D remains unclear. V gave up 3 bases and J gave up 5 bases, with 6 bases separating them. Per the germline V gene, CDR1 is WNHNN and CDR2 is SYGVQD (reference sequence). The CDR3 has 12 residues. In DNA form, the CDR3 reads TGCGCCAGCAGTGACCTGCTAGATACGCAGTATTTT. Translated: CASSDLLDTQYF.

This clonotype was recorded many times. One end of the junction is discordant with germline, which a read error may explain. This rearrangement joins TRBV20-1 to TRBJ1-2; D perhaps matches TRBD1 (5 bases). The CDR3 extends over 8 amino acids. CDR1 is DFQATT, CDR2 SNEGSKA, per germline (reference sequence). The CDR3, as DNA: TGCAGTGCACCGGGACTTCACTTC. Protein sequence: CSAPGLHF.

This clonotype was picked up many times. The CDR3 DNA is TGTGCCAGCAGTTTATCAGCCAAAAACATTCAGTACTTC. Translation gives CASSLSAKNIQYF. This chain joins TRBV27 and TRBJ2-4; D is unresolved. CDR1 is MNHEY and CDR2 is SMNVEV in the germline V gene (reference sequence). Between the trimmed V and J ends, which lost 0 bases and 0 bases, there was a span of 0 bases. This CDR3 spans 13 amino acids.

This clonotype was counted at least ten times. The genes are TRBV24-1 and TRBJ1-5; D is unresolved. CDR1 KGHDR and CDR2 SFDVKD come from the germline V gene. V was clipped by 5 bases and J by 3 bases, with 10 bases between them. CDR3 size: 14 residues. The CDR3 sequence: CATSVSQINQPQHF. Here the CDR3 DNA reads TGTGCCACCAGTGTGAGTCAAATCAATCAGCCCCAGCATTTT.

This clonotype was picked up many times. This rearrangement joins TRBV20-1 to TRBJ2-3; D not certain. CDR3 length: 13 amino acids. Per germline, CDR1 DFQATT and CDR2 SNEGSKA (reference sequence). V was pared by 4 bases and J by 2 bases, with 10 bases between. The CDR3 spells CSATSEYTDTQYF. CDR3 nucleotides: TGCAGTGCTACCTCCGAATACACAGATACGCAGTATTTT.

This clonotype was seen ten or more times. The chain links TRBV7-9 to TRBJ2-7; D is uncertain. Trimming removed 5 bases from V and 7 bases from J, with 9 bases in between. Germline loops: CDR1 SEHNR, CDR2 FQNEAQ (reference sequence). The CDR3 is 11 amino acids. The CDR3 nucleotides are TGTGCCAGCAGCATAAATCGAGAGCAGTACTTC. It encodes CASSINREQYF.

The table lists this clonotype with many counts. J is TRBJ1-6 and V is TRBV7-2, with 7 positions matching TRBD1. CDR1 is SGHTA, CDR2 FQGNSA, per germline. This CDR3 contains 15 residues. V trimming: 2 bases; J trimming: 6 bases; junction bases outside the gene matches: 4. The CDR3 loop reads CASSLNTGANSPLHF. In nucleotides, the CDR3 is TGTGCCAGCAGCTTAAACACAGGGGCTAATTCACCCCTCCACTTT. The full variable domain, completed using reference TRBV7-2 and TRBJ1-6, is GAGVSQSPSNKVTEKGKDVELRCDPISGHTALYWYRQSLGQGLEFLIYFQGNSAPDKSGLPSDRFSAERTGGSVSTLTIQRTQQEDSAVYLCASSLNTGANSPLHFGNGTRLTVT.

This clonotype was recorded at least ten times. This rearrangement joins TRBV27 to TRBJ2-3; D could derive from TRBD1 or TRBD2 (5 bases each). The CDR3 has 15 amino acids. Germline V gene data show CDR1 as MNHEY and CDR2 as SMNVEV (reference sequence). V was pared by 6 bases and J by 1 base, with 14 bases between. CDR3 sequence: CASSPRELGTDTQYF. For the CDR3, the DNA is TGTGCCAGCAGCCCCAGGGAGTTGGGCACAGATACGCAGTATTTT.

Many counts were recorded for this clonotype. The genes are TRBV27 and TRBJ2-5; TRBD2 matches at 12 bases. Germline V gives CDR1 MNHEY, CDR2 SMNVEV (reference sequence). The ends lost 5 bases at V and 6 bases at J; junction bases unmatched: 7. The CDR3 is made up of 15 amino acids. CDR3: CASSPGLAGQKTQYF. CDR3 DNA: TGTGCCAGCAGTCCCGGACTAGCGGGACAAAAGACCCAGTACTTC.

By share, this clonotype counts as medium-sized (0.01 to 0.1%). The chain uses TRBV28 and TRBJ2-7, with 8 bases that match TRBD2. J lost 3 bases, V lost 7 bases, and 8 bases had no gene match. CDR3 length equals 14 residues. The germline gives CDR1 MDHEN, CDR2 SYDVKM. The CDR3 protein is CASNPGGSGYEQYF. The CDR3 DNA reads as TGTGCCAGCAACCCGGGGGGGTCCGGCTACGAGCAGTACTTC.

This clonotype occurred many times. The chain couples TRBV20-1 to TRBJ2-7, with D tentatively TRBD2 (5 bases). This CDR3 has 15 amino acids. V lost 6 bases to trimming and J lost 1 base, with 19 bases between them. The germline gives CDR1 DFQATT, CDR2 SNEGSKA (reference sequence). CDR3 region: CSATGVVRASYEQYF. Here the CDR3 DNA reads TGCAGTGCCACCGGGGTGGTACGAGCTTCCTACGAGCAGTACTTC.

This clonotype was seen at least ten times. The chain couples TRBV20-1 to TRBJ2-7; 9 bases are a match to TRBD2. With 5 bases clipped from V and 1 base from J, the junction kept 6 bases outside the gene matches. The CDR3 contains 14 residues. Germline values: CDR1 DFQATT, CDR2 SNEGSKA (reference sequence). DNA of the CDR3: TGCAGTGCTTATGGCACTAGCGGGTCCTACGAGCAGTACTTC. It is translated as CSAYGTSGSYEQYF.

The table lists this clonotype with many counts. This chain joins TRBV19 and TRBJ1-1; no clear D. There are 14 residues in the CDR3. Trimming cost V 7 bases and J 7 bases, with 19 bases left between them. Germline lookup yields CDR1 LNHDA and CDR2 SQIVND (reference sequence). The CDR3 loop is CASTPSRLNGEAFF. CDR3 DNA sequence: TGTGCCAGTACCCCTTCCAGGCTGAACGGTGAAGCTTTCTTT.

This clonotype occurred many times. The chain has TRBV29-1 and TRBJ2-7; 7 bases fit TRBD2. V dropped 4 bases and J dropped 3; count of bases not matched to a gene: 9. There are 14 residues in the CDR3. Germline CDR1 SQVTM, CDR2 ANQGSEA. In nucleotides, the CDR3 is TGCAGCGTTGGTCGGCGGGAGCAAGGCTACGAGCAGTACTTC. Residues: CSVGRREQGYEQYF.

In this sample, this clonotype turned up many times. The gene calls are TRBV6-5 and TRBJ1-5; 7 nucleotides agree with TRBD1. The V segment lost 7 bases and the J segment 1 base; nucleotides outside the gene matches: 10. CDR1 MNHEY and CDR2 SVGAGI come from the germline V gene. The CDR3 is 16 amino acids. The CDR3 bases are TGTGCCAGCAACCCACGACAGGGTACAAGCAATCAGCCCCAGCATTTT. Amino acid sequence: CASNPRQGTSNQPQHF.

Concerning this clonotype: A much larger clone lies one base from this, so it may be a read error. The chain combines TRBV30 with TRBJ2-7; D gene unclear. The germline gives CDR1 GTSNPN, CDR2 SVGIG (reference sequence). This CDR3 region has 13 residues. Trimming left V 1 base short and J 4 bases short, with 11 bases between. CDR3 nucleotide sequence: TGTGCCTGGAGTGACCTCACAAGGTACGAGCAGTACTTC. Protein: CAWSDLTRYEQYF. Together with reference TRBV30 and TRBJ2-7, the CDR3 gives the full variable domain: SQTIHQWPATLVQPVGSPLSLECTVEGTSNPNLYWYRQAAGRGLQLLFYSVGIGQISSEVPQNLSASRPQDRQFILSSKKLLLSDSGFYLCAWSDLTRYEQYFGPGTRLTVT.

This clonotype was observed many times. The chain employs TRBV15 and TRBJ2-3; possibly TRBD2 for D (5 bases). V lost 0 bases and J lost 0, with 22 bases in between. This CDR3 region has 20 residues. Germline lookup yields CDR1 LNHNV and CDR2 YYDKDF (reference sequence). The CDR3 loop is CATSRETVVSRGLSTDTQYF. DNA for the CDR3: TGTGCCACCAGCAGAGAGACGGTGGTGAGTCGGGGATTAAGCACAGATACGCAGTATTTT. Full variable domain (outside the CDR3, taken from reference TRBV15 and TRBJ2-3): DAMVIQNPRYQVTQFGKPVTLSCSQTLNHNVMYWYQQKSSQAPKLLFHYYDKDFNNEADTPDNFQSRRPNTSFCFLDIRSPGLGDTAMYLCATSRETVVSRGLSTDTQYFGPGTRLTVL.

In regard to this clonotype: At one of its ends the junction is not consistent with the germline gene, which may arise from a read error. The chain links TRBV24-1 to TRBJ2-5; D perhaps matches TRBD2 (5 bases). The CDR3 contains 15 residues. Germline assignment: CDR1 KGHDR and CDR2 SFDVKD. DNA for the CDR3: TGTGGCACCTGTGATTTGGACTCATTGGGGGAGACCCAGTACTTC. It encodes CGTCDLDSLGETQYF.

This clonotype was seen repeatedly, ten times or more. The rearrangement uses TRBV27 and TRBJ1-4; D gene ambiguous. Trimming removed 2 bases from V and 16 bases from J, with 17 bases in between. CDR1 is MNHEY, CDR2 SMNVEV, per germline (reference sequence). There are 13 residues in the CDR3. Here the CDR3 DNA reads TGTGCCAGCAGTTTAGGTAGAGACGGACGGAGGTTTTTT. Amino acid sequence: CASSLGRDGRRFF.

This clonotype was observed at least ten times. The genes are TRBV12-3 or TRBV12-4 and TRBJ2-1; either TRBD1 or TRBD2 may supply D (5 bases each). The CDR3 is 18 amino acids. V shed 6 bases and J shed 6 bases, with 27 bases lying between them. CDR3 DNA sequence: TGTGCCAGCAGCCGTGCCGGGACGGCGACGTCGGTCGCCAATGAGCAGTTCTTC. Protein product: CASSRAGTATSVANEQFF.